The 16 T cell receptor beta chains in this list originate from one sample, sequenced in a study of blood T cell repertoires in COVID-19. The table came from immunoSEQ multiplex PCR; TCRdb's copy has only in-frame clones and leaves some out. The data contain 200,000 to 300,000 clones, about 82% of them singletons. The sample consisted of peripheral blood. The receptors stem from a man between 45 and 60 years old with COVID-19, enrolled during active disease.

This sequence joins TRBV19 and TRBJ2-7, with D uncertain. Trimming pared 1 base from V and 6 bases from J, leaving 16 bases between. CDR1 is LNHDA, CDR2 SQIVND, per germline (reference sequence). CDR3 length equals 15 residues. The CDR3 loop is CASSIGGQFRSEQYF. CDR3 nucleotides: TGTGCCAGTAGTATAGGTGGGCAGTTCCGCAGCGAGCAGTACTTC.

This clone occurred once. V is TRBV6-5 and J is TRBJ2-3; 9 nucleotides line up with TRBD2. CDR1 is MNHEY, CDR2 SVGAGI, per germline. The CDR3 sequence is 16 residues long. V shed 4 bases, J shed 3 bases, and the junction held 8 bases outside the gene matches. DNA for the CDR3: TGTGCCAGCAGTTCCCGGTGGCGGGGGGGTACAGATACGCAGTATTTT. Protein product: CASSSRWRGGTDTQYF.

This rearrangement joins TRBV18 to TRBJ1-5; tentative D call: TRBD1 (5 bases). The germline V gene encodes CDR1 KGHSH and CDR2 LQKENI. This CDR3 comprises 16 residues. V gave up 4 bases and J gave up 3 bases, with 16 bases separating them. CDR3 DNA: TGTGCCAGCTCACTACCCAGGACAACAAACAATCAGCCCCAGCATTTT. Translating it yields CASSLPRTTNNQPQHF.

The CDR3 DNA sequence: TGTGCCAGCAGTCCAGGACAGCTCTATGGCTACACCTTC. Translating it yields CASSPGQLYGYTF. The chain is built from TRBV6-6 and TRBJ1-2; perhaps TRBD1 as D (6 bases). From germline, CDR1 is MNHNY and CDR2 SVGAGI (reference sequence). V lost 5 bases to trimming and J lost 4 bases, with 11 bases between them. The CDR3 runs 13 residues.

This clone was picked up one time. The gene calls are TRBV2 and TRBJ2-1; D perhaps matches TRBD2 (6 bases). V was cut by 4 bases and J by 6 bases, with 19 bases left in between. This CDR3 is 16 amino acids long. The germline CDR1 and CDR2 sequences are SNHLY and FYNNEI. The CDR3: CASSAREAFIGNEQFF. The CDR3, as DNA: TGTGCCAGCAGTGCCAGGGAGGCATTTATAGGCAATGAGCAGTTCTTC.

The genes are TRBV2 and TRBJ1-2; D unresolved. Germline V gene sequence: CDR1 SNHLY, CDR2 FYNNEI. V was pared by 3 bases and J by 4 bases, with 9 bases between. This CDR3 has 13 amino acids. The CDR3 sequence: CASSDRTTYGYTF. The DNA for the CDR3 is TGTGCCAGCAGTGACAGAACCACCTATGGCTACACCTTC. Based on the CDR3 plus reference TRBV2 and TRBJ1-2, the full variable domain is EPEVTQTPSHQVTQMGQEVILRCVPISNHLYFYWYRQILGQKVEFLVSFYNNEISEKSEIFDDQFSVERPDGSNFTLKIRSTKLEDSAMYFCASSDRTTYGYTFGSGTRLTVV.

This clone was seen only once. This chain uses TRBV28 with TRBJ1-2; D is uncertain. The CDR3 has 17 residues. V was pared by 3 bases and J by 4 bases, with 21 bases between. Germline loops: CDR1 MDHEN, CDR2 SYDVKM. The CDR3 protein is CASSFGRPPQASYGYTF. CDR3 DNA: TGTGCCAGCAGTTTCGGCAGGCCACCCCAAGCCTCCTATGGCTACACCTTC.

The rearrangement joins TRBV18 to TRBJ1-2; D possibly corresponds to TRBD1 (5 bases). This CDR3 is built from 13 residues. V lost 6 bases and J 3 bases, leaving 11 bases between the germline ends. Looked up from germline, CDR1 is KGHSH and CDR2 is LQKENI. CDR3 coding DNA: TGTGCCAGCTCCCCGGACATAGACTATGGCTACACCTTC. It encodes CASSPDIDYGYTF.

Points on this clone: The same CDR3 can be traced to other DNA sequences in this sample. The rearrangement joins TRBV19 to TRBJ2-2; D is unresolved. The CDR3 has 12 amino acids. Germline CDR1 reads LNHDA; CDR2 reads SQIVND (reference sequence). V was trimmed by 7 bases and J by 1 base, leaving 4 bases between them. In DNA, the CDR3 is TGTGCCAGTAATCTGAACACCGGGGAGCTGTTTTTT. This sequence encodes CASNLNTGELFF.

The sample holds a few counts of this clone. V is TRBV15 and J is TRBJ2-1; a possible D gene is TRBD2 (6 bases). The CDR3 has 17 amino acids. Looked up from germline, CDR1 is LNHNV and CDR2 is YYDKDF (reference sequence). With 4 bases removed from V and 5 bases from J, the gap between germline ends came to 21 bases. This CDR3 is CATSTARDFRGNNEQFF. CDR3 in DNA: TGTGCCACCAGCACAGCCAGGGACTTTCGTGGGAACAATGAGCAGTTCTTC.

The sample holds a few counts of this clone. The chain is built from TRBV6-5 and TRBJ1-1; D not resolved. V was shortened by 0 bases and J by 0 bases, with 11 bases between the two germline ends. CDR1 is MNHEY and CDR2 is SVGAGI in the germline V gene. The CDR3 sequence is 16 residues long. The DNA of the CDR3 is TGTGCCAGCAGTTACTCGTTTTCACAGCTGAACACTGAAGCTTTCTTT. It is translated as CASSYSFSQLNTEAFF.

The V and J genes are TRBV6-1 and TRBJ1-3; D possibly corresponds to TRBD1 (6 bases). Germline assignment: CDR1 MNHNS and CDR2 SASEGT. Trimming left V 2 bases short and J 0 bases short, with 20 bases between. The CDR3 is 19 amino acids. As DNA, the CDR3 is TGTGCCAGCAGTGAATTGTCACACGGGACATCCTACTCTGGAAACACCATATATTTT. As protein: CASSELSHGTSYSGNTIYF.

This clone was seen only a few times. The gene calls are TRBV6-5 and TRBJ2-6; D gene uncertain. CDR1 and CDR2 (germline): MNHEY, SVGAGI. V was pared by 6 bases and J by 2 bases, with 8 bases between. This CDR3 spans 14 amino acids. The CDR3 sequence is CASRYQTGANVLTF. CDR3 coding DNA: TGTGCCAGCAGGTACCAAACTGGGGCCAACGTCCTGACTTTC.

The chain is built from TRBV6-2 or TRBV6-3 and TRBJ1-2; 8 bases are shared with TRBD1. The CDR3 has 13 amino acids. Germline values: CDR1 MNHEY, CDR2 SVGEGT. V trimming: 5 bases; J trimming: 7 bases; junction bases outside the gene matches: 6. This CDR3 reads CASSLQGEVGYTF. The CDR3 DNA reads TGTGCCAGCAGTCTACAGGGGGAGGTTGGCTACACCTTC.

This chain joins TRBV5-6 and TRBJ2-7; weak D call: TRBD1 (6 bases). Germline V gene data show CDR1 as SGHDT and CDR2 as YYEEEE. V dropped 5 bases and J dropped 3 bases, with 12 bases sitting between them. The CDR3 covers 13 residues. The CDR3 loop reads CASSSDSRYEQYF. The DNA of the CDR3 is TGTGCCAGCAGTTCGGACAGCCGCTACGAGCAGTACTTC.

This sequence joins TRBV4-2 and TRBJ1-2; 8 bases are a match to TRBD1. This CDR3 has 16 amino acids. CDR1 and CDR2 from the germline V gene are LGHNA and YNFKEQ. With V trimmed by 3 bases and J by 6 bases, 12 bases remained unmatched. The CDR3 protein is CASSHIQTGTGDGYTF. In DNA, the CDR3 is TGTGCCAGCAGCCATATCCAAACCGGGACAGGCGATGGCTACACCTTC.